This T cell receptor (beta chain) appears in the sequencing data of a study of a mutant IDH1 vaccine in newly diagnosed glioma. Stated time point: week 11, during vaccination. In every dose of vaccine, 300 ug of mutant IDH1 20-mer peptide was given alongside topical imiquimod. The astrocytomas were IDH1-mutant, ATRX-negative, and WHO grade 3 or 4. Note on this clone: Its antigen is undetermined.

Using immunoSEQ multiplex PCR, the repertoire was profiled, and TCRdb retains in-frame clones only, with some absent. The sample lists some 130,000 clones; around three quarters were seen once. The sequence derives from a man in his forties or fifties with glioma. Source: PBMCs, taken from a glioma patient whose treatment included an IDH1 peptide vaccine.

The CDR3, as DNA: TGCGCCAGCAGCCAAGTTAGCCACCTCGGGACAGGGACGTGGCCCCAGCATTTT. Translating gives CASSQVSHLGTGTWPQHF. The J gene is TRBJ1-5, the V gene TRBV4-1, with 9 bases fitting TRBD1. Germline V CDR1 and CDR2: MGHRA, YSYEKL. This CDR3 region has 18 residues. V trimming: 1 base; J trimming: 9 bases; junction bases outside the gene matches: 16.